The TCR beta chain described here comes from a study of T cell responses to AZD1222 COVID-19 vaccine. Study-level findings and limits: Spike as a whole was targeted by vaccine-associated CD4 TCRs, dominant at 160-218 and 743-854. Rises in breadth and depth of Spike-specific TCRs came after two AZD1222 doses. Baseline antibody screening turned up just a handful of seropositive AZD1222 recipients. In a largely white British group with more females than males, clonal diversity was possibly underestimated.

Sequencing used immunoSEQ multiplex PCR; TCRdb keeps in-frame clones, though not all of them. The sample contains about 190,000 clones, around 90% of which appear only once. In regard to this clone: Its antigen is as yet unknown.

Specimen: peripheral blood, collected on day 0 of AZD1222 vaccination. The receptor was derived from an adult in good health.

CDR3 sequence: CASSPGNTEAFF. CDR3 in DNA: TGTGCCAGCAGCCCCGGAAACACTGAAGCTTTCTTT. This rearrangement joins TRBV13 to TRBJ1-1; no clear D. The CDR3 is made up of 12 amino acids. Germline V gene lookup returns CDR1 PRHDT and CDR2 FYEKMQ (reference sequence). The V gene lost 5 bases and the J gene lost 2 bases, with 6 bases spanning the gap. The full variable domain, its missing parts supplied by reference TRBV13 and TRBJ1-1, is AAGVIQSPRHLIKEKRETATLKCYPIPRHDTVYWYQQGPGQDPQFLISFYEKMQSDKGSIPDRFSAQQFSDYHSELNMSSLELGDSALYFCASSPGNTEAFFGQGTRLTVV.